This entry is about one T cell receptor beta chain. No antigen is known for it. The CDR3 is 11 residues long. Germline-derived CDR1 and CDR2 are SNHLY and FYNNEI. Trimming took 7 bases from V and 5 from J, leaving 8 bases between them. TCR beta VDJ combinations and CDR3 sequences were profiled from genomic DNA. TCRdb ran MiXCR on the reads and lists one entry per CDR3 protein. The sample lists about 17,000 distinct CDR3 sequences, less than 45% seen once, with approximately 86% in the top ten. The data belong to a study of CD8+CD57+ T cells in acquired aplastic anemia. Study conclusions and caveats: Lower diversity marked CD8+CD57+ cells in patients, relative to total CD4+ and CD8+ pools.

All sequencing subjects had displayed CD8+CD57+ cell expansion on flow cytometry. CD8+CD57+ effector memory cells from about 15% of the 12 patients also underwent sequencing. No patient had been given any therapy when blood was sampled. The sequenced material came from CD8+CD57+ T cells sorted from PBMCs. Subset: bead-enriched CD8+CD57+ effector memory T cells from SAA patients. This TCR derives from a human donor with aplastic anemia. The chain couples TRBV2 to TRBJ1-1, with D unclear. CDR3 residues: CASITGTEAFF. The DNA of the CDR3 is TGTGCCAGCATAACCGGGACTGAAGCTTTCTTT.